Each of the 21 T cell receptor beta chains below was sequenced from the same sample in a study of cytomegalovirus exposure and HLA in healthy donors. With 60 Vbeta and 13 Jbeta primers, the PCR was carried out. Generated by immunoSEQ multiplex PCR, the TCRdb table keeps only in-frame clones and is missing some. Among roughly 170,000 clones listed, 75% to 85% were seen once. The sequencing sample was made of PBMCs. These receptors were taken from a woman between 45 and 65 years old in good health and CMV-seropositive.

The chain employs TRBV7-3 and TRBJ2-1; tentatively, D is TRBD2 (6 bases). The CDR3 has 14 amino acids. V was clipped by 8 bases and J by 5 bases, with 16 bases between them. Germline V CDR1 and CDR2: SGHTA, FQGTGA. The CDR3, as DNA: TGTGCCAGCTCACTCGGGACTCCCCACAATGAGCAGTTCTTC. Encoded protein: CASSLGTPHNEQFF.

The chain recombines TRBV9 with TRBJ2-1; maybe TRBD2 (7 bases). This CDR3 comprises 13 residues. Germline-derived CDR1 and CDR2 are SGDLS and YYNGEE. V was shortened by 7 bases and J by 5 bases, with 13 bases between the two germline ends. In DNA, the CDR3 is TGTGCCAGCGGGCGGGGGCTGGACAATGAGCAGTTCTTC. Residues: CASGRGLDNEQFF.

The chain recombines TRBV4-1 with TRBJ2-7; 10 bases map to TRBD2. The CDR3 runs to 16 residues. The V segment lost 0 bases and the J segment 3 bases; nucleotides outside the gene matches: 5. Germline V gene sequence: CDR1 MGHRA, CDR2 YSYEKL. CDR3 protein: CASSQDSAGGLYEQYF. CDR3 bases: TGCGCCAGCAGCCAAGATTCAGCGGGGGGGCTCTACGAGCAGTACTTC.

CDR3 DNA: TGTGCCAGCAGTTCCGGGACAGGGAGATGGCCCCAGCATTTT. Protein: CASSSGTGRWPQHF. The chain has TRBV6-5 and TRBJ1-5; 9 bases agree with TRBD1. The CDR3 sequence is 14 residues long. The germline V gene encodes CDR1 MNHEY and CDR2 SVGAGI. V lost 4 bases to trimming and J lost 9 bases; unmatched junction nucleotides: 7.

The J gene is TRBJ1-6, the V gene TRBV5-1; D gene uncertain. Per the germline V gene, CDR1 is SGHRS and CDR2 is YFSETQ. With 3 bases removed from V and 0 bases from J, the gap between germline ends came to 10 bases. This CDR3 contains 16 residues. The DNA of the CDR3 is TGCGCCAGCAGCTCGACACAGAGCTCCTATAATTCACCCCTCCACTTT. Residues: CASSSTQSSYNSPLHF.

The rearrangement links TRBV6-5 to TRBJ2-1; D might be TRBD1 (6 bases). Looked up from germline, CDR1 is MNHEY and CDR2 is SVGAGI. CDR3 length: 15 residues. Trimming took off 7 bases at V and 4 bases at J, with 17 bases between the two ends. CDR3 loop: CASTPSGTFYNEQFF. In DNA, the CDR3 is TGTGCCAGCACCCCTTCCGGGACATTTTACAATGAGCAGTTCTTC.

The chain has TRBV7-9 and TRBJ2-1, with D perhaps matching TRBD1 (7 bases). Germline lookup yields CDR1 SEHNR and CDR2 FQNEAQ (reference sequence). The CDR3 has 17 residues. Trimming stripped 2 bases from V and 3 bases from J, with 17 bases between. CDR3 amino acids: CASSLWTGREYYNEQFF. Here the CDR3 DNA reads TGTGCCAGCAGCTTATGGACAGGCCGGGAGTACTACAATGAGCAGTTCTTC.

The chain recombines TRBV7-8 with TRBJ2-4; D is unresolved. Germline loops: CDR1 SGHVS, CDR2 FQNEAQ. The CDR3 has 13 residues. The V end was cut by 5 bases, the J end by 9 bases, with 14 bases between. DNA of the CDR3: TGTGCCAGCAGCCCTACGAGAAATGGCATTCAGTACTTC. It is translated as CASSPTRNGIQYF. Looking up the rest from reference TRBV7-8 and TRBJ2-4 gives the full variable domain: GAGVSQSPRYKVAKRGQDVALRCDPISGHVSLFWYQQALGQGPEFLTYFQNEAQLDKSGLPSDRFFAERPEGSVSTLKIQRTQQEDSAVYLCASSPTRNGIQYFGAGTRLSVL.

This sequence joins TRBV19 and TRBJ2-2, with D possibly TRBD2 on 6 matching bases. V lost 8 bases and J lost 5, with 12 bases in between. CDR3 length equals 13 residues. CDR1 and CDR2 (germline): LNHDA, SQIVND (reference sequence). CDR3 sequence: CASGRDRTGELFF. CDR3 DNA sequence: TGTGCCAGTGGGCGGGATCGTACCGGGGAGCTGTTTTTT.

J is TRBJ1-4 and V is TRBV14; 9 nucleotides align to TRBD1. The CDR3 loop spans 14 amino acids. Germline values: CDR1 SGHDN, CDR2 FVKESK. V lost 6 bases, J lost 6 bases, and 5 bases stayed unmatched. The CDR3 loop is CASSPGTGYEKLFF. The CDR3 DNA follows: TGTGCCAGCAGTCCCGGGACAGGGTATGAAAAACTGTTTTTT.

The chain combines TRBV7-3 with TRBJ2-3, with 10 bases that match TRBD1. The CDR3 has 16 amino acids. J lost 3 bases, V lost 3 bases, and 6 bases had no gene match. The V gene's germline CDR1 is SGHTA and CDR2 FQGTGA. Written as DNA, the CDR3 is TGTGCCAGCAGCTTGGGAGGACAGGGGGTGACAGATACGCAGTATTTT. Its translation: CASSLGGQGVTDTQYF.

V and J are TRBV5-6 and TRBJ1-2; a weak D match, TRBD1 (5 bases). V was trimmed by 4 bases and J by 13 bases, leaving 14 bases between them. Germline assignment: CDR1 SGHDT and CDR2 YYEEEE. The CDR3 is 11 residues long. CDR3 nucleotide sequence: TGTGCCAGCAGCGGGATGGGGCCGGGCACCTTC. Its protein is CASSGMGPGTF.

The V gene is TRBV13, the J gene TRBJ1-3; D ambiguous. The CDR3 consists of 16 residues. V was shortened by 3 bases and J by 0 bases, with 12 bases between the two germline ends. The germline V gene encodes CDR1 PRHDT and CDR2 FYEKMQ (reference sequence). The CDR3 is CASSFSTGSSGNTIYF. CDR3 bases: TGTGCCAGCAGCTTCAGTACCGGGAGCTCTGGAAACACCATATATTTT. Full variable domain (rest looked up from reference TRBV13 and TRBJ1-3): AAGVIQSPRHLIKEKRETATLKCYPIPRHDTVYWYQQGPGQDPQFLISFYEKMQSDKGSIPDRFSAQQFSDYHSELNMSSLELGDSALYFCASSFSTGSSGNTIYFGEGSWLTVV.

The J gene is TRBJ2-5, the V gene TRBV29-1; TRBD2 might be the D (6 bases). The CDR3 sequence is 17 residues long. Trimming removed 4 bases at V and 0 bases at J, with 21 bases between. Per the germline V gene, CDR1 is SQVTM and CDR2 is ANQGSEA. Here the CDR3 DNA reads TGCAGCGTTGTTCCTACGTCTAGCGTGAGGTACCAAGAGACCCAGTACTTC. Encoded protein: CSVVPTSSVRYQETQYF.

The chain recombines TRBV7-3 with TRBJ2-1, with 11 bases identical to TRBD1. Germline V gene data show CDR1 as SGHTA and CDR2 as FQGTGA. With V trimmed by 4 bases and J by 7 bases, 9 bases remained unmatched. The CDR3 extends over 16 amino acids. The CDR3 nucleotides read TGTGCCAGCAGCTCCCGGACAGGGGGCTCGTGGAATGAGCAGTTCTTC. It specifies CASSSRTGGSWNEQFF.

The gene calls are TRBV10-3 and TRBJ2-7; tentatively, D is TRBD1 (6 bases). V was trimmed by 4 bases and J by 2 bases, leaving 12 bases between them. Germline lookup yields CDR1 ENHRY and CDR2 SYGVKD. This CDR3 contains 14 residues. The CDR3 bases are TGTGCCATCAGTGTCCCAGGACAGACCTACGAGCAGTACTTC. It specifies CAISVPGQTYEQYF.

This chain joins TRBV11-2 and TRBJ2-7; no reliable D call. Germline lookup yields CDR1 SGHAT and CDR2 FQNNGV. Trimming removed 1 base at V and 6 bases at J, with 7 bases between. The CDR3 has 12 amino acids. CDR3 bases: TGTGCCAGCAGCTTAGGTAGTCGCGAGCAGTACTTC. The encoded protein is CASSLGSREQYF.

The gene calls are TRBV5-1 and TRBJ2-7; 10 bases line up with TRBD2. Germline values: CDR1 SGHRS, CDR2 YFSETQ. The CDR3 is made up of 16 amino acids. With 4 bases clipped from V and 2 bases from J, the junction kept 9 bases outside the gene matches. The CDR3: CASSQGGSGGAYEQYF. In nucleotides, the CDR3 is TGCGCCAGCAGCCAAGGAGGGAGCGGGGGGGCCTACGAGCAGTACTTC. Full variable domain (missing parts from reference TRBV5-1 and TRBJ2-7): KAGVTQTPRYLIKTRGQQVTLSCSPISGHRSVSWYQQTPGQGLQFLFEYFSETQRNKGNFPGRFSGRQFSNSRSEMNVSTLELGDSALYLCASSQGGSGGAYEQYFGPGTRLTVT.

The rearrangement links TRBV2 to TRBJ2-2; the match to TRBD2 covers 10 bases. From germline, CDR1 is SNHLY and CDR2 FYNNEI. Unmatched junction bases numbered 9, after V lost 6 bases and J lost 5 bases. The CDR3 totals 16 residues. CDR3 loop: CASRGTFSGGTGELFF. The CDR3 nucleotides are TGTGCCAGCAGGGGGACTTTTAGCGGGGGGACCGGGGAGCTGTTTTTT.

The table lists this clone with a count of one. Other DNA sequences within the sample encode an identical CDR3. V usage is TRBV5-1 and J usage is TRBJ2-7, with D maybe TRBD1 (6 bases). Germline loops: CDR1 SGHRS, CDR2 YFSETQ. V gave up 4 bases and J gave up 1 base, with 12 bases separating them. The CDR3 extends over 14 amino acids. The CDR3 DNA sequence: TGCGCCAGCAGCCCCCGGGACATTTCCTACGAGCAGTACTTC. Translating gives CASSPRDISYEQYF.

The chain combines TRBV6-1 with TRBJ1-5, with 9 bases aligning to TRBD1. CDR1 is MNHNS and CDR2 is SASEGT in the germline V gene. The ends lost 5 bases at V and 4 bases at J; junction bases unmatched: 3. This CDR3 is 14 amino acids long. The CDR3 protein is CASSLTGGNQPQHF. CDR3 sequence (DNA): TGTGCCAGCAGTTTGACAGGGGGGAATCAGCCCCAGCATTTT.